This TCR beta chain was found in a study of blood T cell repertoires in COVID-19. About the research overall: Italy, Spain and the United States were the sources of the convalescent and acute COVID-19 samples. PBMCs, B-cell-depleted T cells, or T cells were the source of the cDNA or gDNA that made up the material.

Methods used by the authors: Nucleated cell counts were estimated from reference gene primer amplification. TCRdb's table, derived via immunoSEQ multiplex PCR, lists solely in-frame clones and lacks some. Clone size and the V and J calls come from that table; the DNA yielded D and trimming. The top ten clones hold around 1.6% of a sample with about 200,000 clones, about nine tenths of them seen once. This receptor was taken from a man aged 18-30 years with active or convalescent COVID-19. Material: peripheral blood.

This CDR3 reads CASSERWTGQVFFIGQYF. CDR3 bases: TGTGCCAGCAGTGAGAGGTGGACGGGACAGGTCTTTTTTATTGGGCAGTACTTC. J is TRBJ2-7 and V is TRBV6-1; 8 bases match TRBD1. The CDR3 extends over 18 amino acids. The ends lost 3 bases at V and 9 bases at J; junction bases unmatched: 22. Germline V gene sequence: CDR1 MNHNS, CDR2 SASEGT.